These T cell receptor beta chains were read from a single sample in a study of blood T cell repertoires in COVID-19. Here immunoSEQ multiplex PCR was the method, and the copy in TCRdb shows in-frame clones only, minus some. The sample records 250,000 to 300,000 clones, roughly nine tenths being singletons. The sample comprised peripheral blood. The receptor source for this set is a woman in her 30s with COVID-19, enrolled during active disease. Each CDR3 is given with its conserved first and last residue.

J: TRBJ1-5
V: TRBV19
CDR3: CASSIDEDYSNQPQHF

J: TRBJ2-3
V: TRBV3-1/TRBV3-2
CDR3: CASSQDWLAGDTQYF

J: TRBJ2-7
V: TRBV4-2
CDR3: CASSQLAGEPYEQYF

J: TRBJ2-5
V: TRBV30
CDR3: CAWSVLGDSQETQYF

J: TRBJ1-2
V: TRBV30
CDR3: CAWSVSAGSKLYGYTF

J: TRBJ2-1
V: TRBV19
CDR3: CASSMSGTGNEQFF

J: TRBJ1-5
V: TRBV28
CDR3: CASATERRLGGQPQHF

J: TRBJ2-3
V: TRBV2
CDR3: CASSYDRGNTDTQYF

J: TRBJ2-5
V: TRBV5-1
CDR3: CASSLGHRGRETQYF

J: TRBJ2-1
V: TRBV12-3/TRBV12-4
CDR3: CASTQGLEQFF

J: TRBJ2-3
V: TRBV7-9
CDR3: CASSLVTSFTDTQYF

J: TRBJ2-1
V: TRBV6-5
CDR3: CASSYLLPKDNEQFF

J: TRBJ2-7
V: TRBV7-2
CDR3: CASSLAPAGGEQYF

J: TRBJ1-4
V: TRBV28
CDR3: CASSLPGQGRLKLFF

J: TRBJ1-4
V: TRBV19
CDR3: CASSIGTGAEKLFF

J: TRBJ1-1
V: TRBV6-5
CDR3: CASSRGQGAVGEAFF

J: TRBJ2-5
V: TRBV19
CDR3: CASATSGRASGTQYF

J: TRBJ2-2
V: TRBV3-1/TRBV3-2
CDR3: CASSQVGTSGRITGELFF

J: TRBJ2-7
V: TRBV28
CDR3: CASSFSTGGFSYEQYF

J: TRBJ1-1
V: TRBV6-5
CDR3: CASSLPIGTEAFF

J: TRBJ1-5
V: TRBV28
CDR3: CASSLSSISGGNRPQHF

J: TRBJ1-5
V: TRBV3-1/TRBV3-2
CDR3: CASSETGRNQPQHF

J: TRBJ2-1
V: TRBV5-1
CDR3: CASSLEPGLEDNEQFF

J: TRBJ2-7
V: TRBV6-8
CDR3: CASSLVTGEGYEQYF

J: TRBJ1-1
V: TRBV11-2
CDR3: CASSRDRGSSEAFF

J: TRBJ2-2
V: TRBV19
CDR3: CASSATGASGELFF

J: TRBJ1-4
V: TRBV3-1/TRBV3-2
CDR3: CASRDRADGEKLFF

J: TRBJ2-7
V: TRBV7-9
CDR3: CASSLAGAGGRQYF

J: TRBJ1-1
V: TRBV27
CDR3: CASSLNRAGTEAFF

J: TRBJ2-7
V: TRBV29-1
CDR3: CSVEGLAGGSYEQYF

J: TRBJ2-3
V: TRBV7-9
CDR3: CASSLRGRDTDTQYF

J: TRBJ1-3
V: TRBV6-5
CDR3: CASRTGTFSGNTIYF

J: TRBJ1-2
V: TRBV27
CDR3: CASRRDREGGYTF

J: TRBJ1-6
V: TRBV27
CDR3: CASSSREGSPLHF

J: TRBJ1-2
V: TRBV28
CDR3: CASSLNQGFRGYTF

J: TRBJ1-5
V: TRBV4-1
CDR3: CASTQTGEGDQPQHF

J: TRBJ1-5
V: TRBV24-1
CDR3: CATSDFPRLKLDRGLGQPQHF

J: TRBJ2-7
V: TRBV29-1
CDR3: CSVRRGLNYEQYF

J: TRBJ1-1
V: TRBV4-1
CDR3: CASSRVTGMNTEAFF

J: TRBJ1-2
V: TRBV3-1/TRBV3-2
CDR3: CASSQDNELYGYTF

J: TRBJ2-3
V: TRBV5-1
CDR3: CASSSGTSASTDTQYF

J: TRBJ1-3
V: TRBV10-3
CDR3: CAISESDRGRSGNTIYF